The rows below give T cell receptor beta chains drawn from one sample of a study of shared clonotypes between healthy human individuals. Sequenced by immunoSEQ multiplex PCR; TCRdb stores in-frame clones only, minus some. The repertoire holds more than 550,000 clones, with about 90% as singletons. The sequenced material came from memory CD8+ T cells from PBMCs. Receptors originate from a man aged 18 to 29 in good health. Some clones in this sample may be carry-over from other donors' samples. CDR3s include the opening cysteine and the closing phenylalanine or tryptophan. Fields, in order: J gene, clone size, CDR3 length, V gene, D gene, CDR3 DNA, CDR3 protein. The D gene is left open where the match is weak. Clone size appears in some rows only: once, few, many, or a class for an expanded clone.

TRBJ2-1 | . | 15 | TRBV6-5 | TRBD2 | TGTGCCAGCAGTCGTACGGGAGGACCCCCCCATGAGCAGTTCTTC | CASSRTGGPPHEQFF
TRBJ2-7 | . | 12 | TRBV19 | . | TGTGCCAGTAGTATCTGGGGGCGGGAGCAGTACTTC | CASSIWGREQYF
TRBJ1-3 | . | 16 | TRBV29-1 | . | TGCAGCGTTGGAAAGGGTCCAGCCCGCTCTGGAAACACCATATATTTT | CSVGKGPARSGNTIYF
TRBJ2-3 | . | 15 | TRBV28 | . | TGTGCCAGCAGGGTTAGCGGACACTTAGCAGATACGCAGTATTTT | CASRVSGHLADTQYF
TRBJ2-1 | . | 15 | TRBV27 | . | TGTGCCAGCAGCTCAGGGGACGGTTTCTACAATGAGCAGTTCTTC | CASSSGDGFYNEQFF
TRBJ2-2 | . | 15 | TRBV6-6 | . | TGTGCCAGCAGTTACAGTCGGATCGGCACCGGGGAGCTGTTTTTT | CASSYSRIGTGELFF
TRBJ1-4 | . | 12 | TRBV28 | . | TGTGCCAGCAGTTCTTGGGAGGAAAAACTGTTTTTT | CASSSWEEKLFF
TRBJ1-1 | . | 12 | TRBV29-1 | . | TGCAGCGTGATACAGGGGAACACTGAAGCTTTCTTT | CSVIQGNTEAFF
TRBJ2-5 | . | 14 | TRBV11-1 | . | TGTGCCAGCAGCTTACCGGGACCCGCCGGGACCCAGTACTTC | CASSLPGPAGTQYF
TRBJ2-1 | . | 16 | TRBV7-3 | TRBD2 | TGTGCCAGCAGCCCCCATTTAGCGGGAGGAAGCAATGAGCAGTTCTTC | CASSPHLAGGSNEQFF
TRBJ2-1 | . | 13 | TRBV5-1 | . | TGCGCCAGCAGCTCCCAGCCGGACAATGAGCAGTTCTTC | CASSSQPDNEQFF
TRBJ2-7 | . | 17 | TRBV28 | TRBD1 | TGTGCCAGCACCTCAGGGGGCGGCAGGGCTACTACCTACGAGCAGTACTTC | CASTSGGGRATTYEQYF
TRBJ2-3 | . | 16 | TRBV7-3 | TRBD1 | TGTGCCAGCAGCTCAATCCGGACAGGGGGCGCAGGTACGCAGTATTTT | CASSSIRTGGAGTQYF
TRBJ1-1 | . | 16 | TRBV7-9 | . | TGTGCCAGCAGCTCACGACGGCTTTTGGAGGACACTGAAGCTTTCTTT | CASSSRRLLEDTEAFF
TRBJ1-2 | . | 13 | TRBV19 | . | TGTGCCACCGCCGGGACCACTAAATATGGCTACACCTTC | CATAGTTKYGYTF
TRBJ2-7 | . | 13 | TRBV6-5 | TRBD1 | TGTGCCAGCAGCCCGACAGGGTCCTACGAGCAGTACTTC | CASSPTGSYEQYF
TRBJ1-3 | . | 15 | TRBV9 | . | TGTGCCAGCAGCGCCTACGATATCTCTGGAAACACCATATATTTT | CASSAYDISGNTIYF
TRBJ2-1 | . | 17 | TRBV7-8 | TRBD2 | TGTGCCAGCAGCTGGGGACTAGCGGGAGGATCCTACAATGAGCAGTTCTTC | CASSWGLAGGSYNEQFF
TRBJ2-5 | . | 14 | TRBV10-3 | TRBD2 | TGTGCCACTACGGGCGGGAGGGCGGTCGAGACCCAGTACTTC | CATTGGRAVETQYF
TRBJ2-7 | . | 15 | TRBV9 | TRBD2 | TGTGCCAGCAGCGCCGGGACTAGCGGGAGGTACGAGCAGTACTTC | CASSAGTSGRYEQYF
TRBJ2-7 | . | 18 | TRBV5-1 | . | TGCGCCAGCAGCCGGGTCGGGGGACAGCGAACGGGCTGGTACGAGCAGTACTTC | CASSRVGGQRTGWYEQYF
TRBJ2-2 | . | 11 | TRBV7-9 | . | TGTGCCAGCAGCCTAAGAGCGGAGCTGTTTTTT | CASSLRAELFF
TRBJ2-1 | . | 15 | TRBV7-8 | TRBD2 | TGTGCCAGCAGCTTGACTAGCGGGACTTACAATGAGCAGTTCTTC | CASSLTSGTYNEQFF
TRBJ2-5 | . | 16 | TRBV7-9 | TRBD2 | TGTGCCAGCAGCCTGAGACTAGCGGGAGGGCAAGAGACCCAGTACTTC | CASSLRLAGGQETQYF
TRBJ2-7 | . | 18 | TRBV7-2 | . | TGTGCCAGCAGCTTAGCCAACAGAAGAAGCCATTCCTCCTACGAGCAGTACTTC | CASSLANRRSHSSYEQYF
TRBJ1-6 | . | 14 | TRBV30 | . | TGTGCCTGGAGTACGGGAGTCTATAATTCACCCCTCCACTTT | CAWSTGVYNSPLHF
TRBJ1-1 | . | 17 | TRBV7-9 | . | TGTGCCAGCAGGGGGCCCAGGACGGAACTTATGAACACTGAAGCTTTCTTT | CASRGPRTELMNTEAFF
TRBJ1-2 | . | 14 | TRBV19 | TRBD1 | TGTGCCAGTAGTATATCCCCGACAGGGAATGGCTACACCTTC | CASSISPTGNGYTF
TRBJ2-1 | . | 15 | TRBV7-3 | . | TGTGCCAGCAGCTTAAACCCGGGATCCTACAATGAGCAGTTCTTC | CASSLNPGSYNEQFF
TRBJ2-7 | . | 15 | TRBV7-8 | . | TGTGCCAGCAGGGATGGCGGAGGACCTTCCTACGAGCAGTACTTC | CASRDGGGPSYEQYF
TRBJ2-1 | . | 15 | TRBV7-6 | . | TGTGCCAGCAGCAGCTTAGGGGTGTCCTACAATGAGCAGTTCTTC | CASSSLGVSYNEQFF
TRBJ2-5 | . | 12 | TRBV19 | . | TGTGCCAGTAGTATAGGCGGGGAGACCCAGTACTTC | CASSIGGETQYF
TRBJ2-1 | . | 16 | TRBV7-8 | TRBD1 | TGTGCCAGCAGCTTTTCGCCCGGGACAGGGTACAATGAGCAGTTCTTC | CASSFSPGTGYNEQFF
TRBJ1-4 | few | 13 | TRBV19 | TRBD1 | TGTGCCATCGGCCGAGGGACAGATGAAAAACTGTTTTTT | CAIGRGTDEKLFF
TRBJ2-1 | . | 18 | TRBV7-8 | TRBD2 | TGTGCCAGCAGCGAAGGACAGTCAGGACTAGCGGGAGGCGATGAGCAGTTCTTC | CASSEGQSGLAGGDEQFF
TRBJ2-7 | . | 16 | TRBV4-3 | . | TGCGCCAGCAGCCAAGGTACGATGGCGGAGGACTACGAGCAGTACTTC | CASSQGTMAEDYEQYF
TRBJ1-1 | . | 12 | TRBV6-6 | . | TGTGCCAGCAGTTACAAGGACACTGAAGCTTTCTTT | CASSYKDTEAFF
TRBJ2-4 | . | 15 | TRBV11-2 | . | TGTGCCAGCAGCTTAACAGGACTAGCCAAAAACATTCAGTACTTC | CASSLTGLAKNIQYF
TRBJ2-7 | . | 14 | TRBV27 | . | TGTGCCAGCAGTTTATCTGGGGGCCCCTACGAGCAGTACTTC | CASSLSGGPYEQYF
TRBJ1-2 | . | 15 | TRBV6-5 | . | TGTGCCAGCAGTTACGTCGGGGGAACTAACTATGGCTACACCTTC | CASSYVGGTNYGYTF
TRBJ2-7 | . | 15 | TRBV9 | . | TGTGCCAGCAGCCCGACCGGGACACCTTCCTACGAGCAGTACTTC | CASSPTGTPSYEQYF
TRBJ2-1 | . | 15 | TRBV6-1 | . | TGTGCCAGCAGTGCGGCAGGGATCTCCTACAATGAGCAGTTCTTC | CASSAAGISYNEQFF
TRBJ1-1 | . | 14 | TRBV5-1 | . | TGCGCCAGCAGCTTGGAAAGGGTGAACACTGAAGCTTTCTTT | CASSLERVNTEAFF
TRBJ1-2 | . | 11 | TRBV29-1 | . | TGCAGCGTTGATTTACCCTATGGCTACACCTTC | CSVDLPYGYTF
TRBJ2-6 | . | 12 | TRBV27 | . | TGTGCCAGCATGGGTGGGGCCAACGTCCTGACTTTC | CASMGGANVLTF
TRBJ2-1 | . | 14 | TRBV7-9 | . | TGTGCCAGCAGCTTAGACAGAATGCAATGGGAGCAGTTCTTC | CASSLDRMQWEQFF
TRBJ1-1 | . | 16 | TRBV27 | . | TGTGCCAGCAGTTTAGGGGCAGGGAGTGTGAACACTGAAGCTTTCTTT | CASSLGAGSVNTEAFF
TRBJ2-7 | . | 16 | TRBV19 | . | TGTGCCAGTAGTGCAACAGGGGGGGTTTGGTCCTACGAGCAGTACTTC | CASSATGGVWSYEQYF